These 15 T cell receptor beta chains originate from one sample sequenced in a study of blood T cell repertoires in COVID-19. The table came from immunoSEQ multiplex PCR; TCRdb's copy has only in-frame clones and leaves some out. The table records about 250,000 clones, around 83% of them present only once. Sequencing used peripheral blood. The receptors shown here come from a man aged 35-49 years with active or convalescent COVID-19.

V gene TRBV19 combines with J gene TRBJ1-2; D ambiguous. This CDR3 spans 15 amino acids. Looked up from germline, CDR1 is LNHDA and CDR2 is SQIVND (reference sequence). V lost 0 bases to trimming and J lost 3 bases, with 11 bases between them. The CDR3 nucleotides read TGTGCCAGTAGTATAGAATTGGGCTTCCACTATGGCTACACCTTC. It encodes CASSIELGFHYGYTF. The variable domain in full, with the rest retrieved from reference TRBV19 and TRBJ1-2, is DGGITQSPKYLFRKEGQNVTLSCEQNLNHDAMYWYRQDPGQGLRLIYYSQIVNDFQKGDIAEGYSVSREKKESFPLTVTSAQKNPTAFYLCASSIELGFHYGYTFGSGTRLTVV.

V usage is TRBV7-8 and J usage is TRBJ2-7; possibly TRBD2 for D (6 bases). V was cut by 5 bases and J by 2 bases, with 16 bases left in between. The CDR3 spans 15 residues. Germline V gene lookup returns CDR1 SGHVS and CDR2 FQNEAQ. The DNA for the CDR3 is TGTGCCAGCAGCCCAGAAGGGAGCGGGCCCTACGAGCAGTACTTC. This sequence encodes CASSPEGSGPYEQYF.

This clone was found a few times. This sequence joins TRBV9 and TRBJ1-1; TRBD1 matches 7 bases. J lost 4 bases, V lost 4 bases, and 10 bases had no gene match. This CDR3 comprises 15 residues. Germline V gene sequence: CDR1 SGDLS, CDR2 YYNGEE. In DNA form, the CDR3 reads TGTGCCAGCAGCCCCCAGACAGGGTGGAGCACTGAAGCTTTCTTT. Its translation is CASSPQTGWSTEAFF. The whole variable domain, filled in from reference TRBV9 and TRBJ1-1, reads DSGVTQTPKHLITATGQRVTLRCSPRSGDLSVYWYQQSLDQGLQFLIQYYNGEERAKGNILERFSAQQFPDLHSELNLSSLELGDSALYFCASSPQTGWSTEAFFGQGTRLTVV.

The V and J genes are TRBV6-1 and TRBJ1-1, with 8 nucleotides matching TRBD1. The CDR3 sequence is 14 residues long. The germline V gene encodes CDR1 MNHNS and CDR2 SASEGT. The ends lost 1 base at V and 5 bases at J; junction bases unmatched: 3. CDR3 loop: CASSEGTGKTEAFF. CDR3 bases: TGTGCCAGCAGTGAAGGGACAGGGAAGACTGAAGCTTTCTTT.

The rearrangement links TRBV30 to TRBJ1-2, with a possible D match to TRBD1 (6 bases). CDR1 and CDR2 (germline): GTSNPN, SVGIG (reference sequence). The CDR3 is 17 residues long. The V and J ends lost 5 bases and 4 bases respectively, with 26 bases between them. The DNA of the CDR3 is TGTGCCTGGGTCCCAACAGCTTTGGGGGCTGCTCCCTATGGCTACACCTTC. It codes for CAWVPTALGAAPYGYTF.

This sequence joins TRBV11-2 and TRBJ2-3; 11 nucleotides line up with TRBD2. CDR1 and CDR2 (germline): SGHAT, FQNNGV. The CDR3 runs to 15 residues. V lost 6 bases and J lost 4; bases outside the gene matches: 6. CDR3 DNA sequence: TGTGCCAGCAGTCTTCTAGCGGGGGGACCAGATACGCAGTATTTT. It is translated as CASSLLAGGPDTQYF.

V and J are TRBV4-1 and TRBJ2-3; D unresolved. The CDR3 runs 13 residues. V lost 0 bases, J lost 6 bases, and 7 bases lay in between. Looked up from germline, CDR1 is MGHRA and CDR2 is YSYEKL. The CDR3 nucleotides are TGCGCCAGCAGCCAAGATTTTCCGGATACGCAGTATTTT. Amino acid sequence: CASSQDFPDTQYF.

CDR3 nucleotide sequence: TGTGCCAGCAGCCTCCGGCAGGGCAGAACTCTTTATAATTCACCCCTCCACTTT. Translation: CASSLRQGRTLYNSPLHF. This rearrangement joins TRBV11-2 to TRBJ1-6; D may be TRBD1 (5 bases). This CDR3 is built from 18 residues. The V gene's germline CDR1 is SGHAT and CDR2 FQNNGV. V was trimmed by 5 bases and J by 4 bases, leaving 21 bases between them.

V and J are TRBV5-6 and TRBJ1-2, with TRBD1 matching 12 bases. V was clipped by 6 bases and J by 4 bases; unmatched bases: 10. The CDR3 contains 16 residues. CDR1 SGHDT and CDR2 YYEEEE come from the germline V gene. The CDR3 here is CASIGTGGVLSYGYTF. The CDR3 nucleotides are TGTGCCAGCATCGGGACAGGGGGCGTCTTATCCTATGGCTACACCTTC.

The genes are TRBV6-6 and TRBJ2-3; 13 nucleotides align to TRBD2. Germline V lookup: CDR1 MNHNY, CDR2 SVGAGI (reference sequence). This CDR3 is 15 amino acids long. Trimming took 5 bases from V and 5 from J; bases not matched to a gene: 4. The CDR3 DNA is TGTGCCAGCAGTAAACTAGCGGGGGGGCAAGATACGCAGTATTTT. Its protein is CASSKLAGGQDTQYF.

This rearrangement joins TRBV4-1 to TRBJ2-7; 11 bases are a match to TRBD2. The length of the CDR3 is 16 residues. The trim removed 0 bases at V and 5 bases at J, leaving 6 bases unmatched. The germline V gene has CDR1 MGHRA and CDR2 YSYEKL. DNA of the CDR3: TGCGCCAGCAGCCAAGATTTACTAGCGGGAGTCAACGAGCAGTACTTC. It yields the protein CASSQDLLAGVNEQYF.

The chain has TRBV21-1 and TRBJ2-6; TRBD1, the D gene given by the table, was not confirmed from the DNA. TRBV21-1 is noted as a pseudogene. CDR3 length: 17 amino acids. Here the CDR3 reads CASSDLTGLSGANVLTF. CDR3 coding DNA: TGTGCCAGCAGCGACCTGACAGGGCTCTCTGGGGCCAACGTCCTGACTTTC.

CDR3 nucleotide sequence: TGTGCCAGCAGTTTAGCAGGGGCCTACGAGCAGTACTTC. Its protein product is CASSLAGAYEQYF. The rearrangement uses TRBV27 and TRBJ2-7; D perhaps matches TRBD1 (6 bases). Between the trimmed V and J ends, which lost 2 bases and 2 bases, there was a span of 7 bases. Per germline, CDR1 MNHEY and CDR2 SMNVEV (reference sequence). The CDR3 is 13 residues long.

The chain has TRBV9 and TRBJ1-6; tentative D call: TRBD1 (5 bases). The CDR3 is 14 amino acids. The ends were cut back, 3 bases at V and 8 bases at J, with 12 bases in the middle. Germline CDR1 and CDR2: SGDLS and YYNGEE. The CDR3 loop is CASSGSGGDSPLHF. CDR3 DNA: TGTGCCAGCAGCGGGAGCGGGGGGGATTCACCCCTCCACTTT.

V gene TRBV4-2 combines with J gene TRBJ1-5, with a weak D call TRBD1 (6 bases). V lost 1 base and J lost 5, with 9 bases in between. The CDR3 is made up of 14 amino acids. Per germline, CDR1 LGHNA and CDR2 YNFKEQ. CDR3 coding DNA: TGTGCCAGCAGCCAAGGTGCAGGGGATCAGCCCCAGCATTTT. Translating it yields CASSQGAGDQPQHF.